This T cell receptor (beta chain) was recovered during a study of T-cell memory formation after mild COVID-19. CDR1 and CDR2 (germline): LGHNA, YSLEER. The J segment lost 5 bases and the V segment lost 0 bases, leaving 22 bases of the junction unmatched. The CDR3 consists of 21 residues. Study results and limitations: Several responding clones turned up in pre-infection memory, indicating that cross-reactive memory may have taken part. Clones from the second wave (peaking day 37) had unconfirmed SARS-CoV-2 specificity.

This clonotype turned up a few times. The antigen is undetermined. TCRdb reprocessed the 5' RACE reads via MiXCR and lists one record per CDR3 protein. Of some 340,000 distinct CDR3 sequences listed, 10% to 15% are singletons. The TCR comes from a man aged 18 to 29 who had mild COVID-19 (a few samples of this study predate the infection). Cell type and time point are not known. This chain uses TRBV4-3 with TRBJ2-5, with TRBD2 matching 9 bases. Specimen: PBMCs or a T cell subset sorted from them (not recorded which). In DNA form, the CDR3 reads TGCGCCAGCAGCCAAGAGTACCCGCAGTTCTCACGGCGGGGGGGCCTTGAGACCCAGTACTTC. Protein product: CASSQEYPQFSRRGGLETQYF.